The 22 T cell receptor beta chains reported below all come from one sample, sequenced in a study of PD-1 blockade in classical Hodgkin lymphoma. Assay used: immunoSEQ multiplex PCR; TCRdb lists only in-frame clones, some missing. The table has around 23,000 clones, 84% seen once; the top ten hold over 1.5%. Every patient experienced relapse after autologous stem cell transplantation, and brentuximab vedotin exposure varied. The CD4+ T cells used were purified from thawed PBMCs through magnetic negative selection. Sequences were derived from CD4+ T cells from blood, sampled at baseline. The receptors derive from a human donor with classical Hodgkin lymphoma.

The chain joins TRBV30 to TRBJ2-1, with a tentative D call TRBD2 (7 bases). CDR1 and CDR2 (germline): GTSNPN, SVGIG (reference sequence). The CDR3 contains 13 residues. Between the trimmed V and J ends, which lost 0 bases and 12 bases, there was a span of 15 bases. The CDR3, as DNA: TGTGCCTGGAGTGTAGCCGGGGGGCTGGGGCAGTTCTTC. Encoded protein: CAWSVAGGLGQFF.

This chain links TRBV7-9 with TRBJ1-1, with 7 nucleotides matching TRBD1. Germline V gene data show CDR1 as SEHNR and CDR2 as FQNEAQ (reference sequence). The CDR3 is made up of 14 amino acids. With V trimmed by 1 base and J by 3 bases, 2 bases remained unmatched. The CDR3, as DNA: TGTGCCAGCAGCTTAGAACAGGGGTACACTGAAGCTTTCTTT. Its protein product is CASSLEQGYTEAFF.

The genes are TRBV4-3 and TRBJ2-2, with D tentatively TRBD1 (6 bases). The CDR3 runs to 15 residues. The germline gives CDR1 LGHNA, CDR2 YSLEER. V lost 3 bases to trimming and J lost 6 bases, with 14 bases between them. The CDR3 sequence: CASSQNPGVPGELFF. The CDR3 nucleotides are TGCGCCAGCAGCCAGAACCCAGGGGTGCCCGGGGAGCTGTTTTTT.

This clone was observed once. The chain joins TRBV7-2 to TRBJ2-7; weak D call: TRBD1 (5 bases). The CDR3 extends over 15 amino acids. V was shortened by 1 base and J by 5 bases, with 15 bases between the two germline ends. Germline V lookup: CDR1 SGHTA, CDR2 FQGNSA. The CDR3 here is CASSLEVRAIHEQYF. The CDR3, as DNA: TGTGCCAGCAGCTTAGAAGTCAGGGCGATACACGAGCAGTACTTC.

The V gene is TRBV5-1, the J gene TRBJ1-5; 9 bases agree with TRBD1. Germline loops: CDR1 SGHRS, CDR2 YFSETQ. The CDR3 extends over 14 amino acids. Losses at the gene ends were 4 bases for V and 5 bases for J; bases not matched to a gene: 4. CDR3 loop: CASSRRTGDQPQHF. The CDR3 DNA reads as TGCGCCAGCAGCCGACGGACAGGGGATCAGCCCCAGCATTTT. Variable domain in full (rest from reference TRBV5-1 and TRBJ1-5): KAGVTQTPRYLIKTRGQQVTLSCSPISGHRSVSWYQQTPGQGLQFLFEYFSETQRNKGNFPGRFSGRQFSNSRSEMNVSTLELGDSALYLCASSRRTGDQPQHFGDGTRLSIL.

The chain recombines TRBV7-2 with TRBJ2-3; D gene unclear. The germline V gene encodes CDR1 SGHTA and CDR2 FQGNSA. The germline V and J ends were trimmed by 0 bases and 6 bases, with 10 bases remaining between them. This CDR3 spans 14 amino acids. Here the CDR3 reads CASSLASGIDTQYF. As DNA, the CDR3 is TGTGCCAGCAGCTTAGCGAGTGGGATCGATACGCAGTATTTT. Combining the CDR3 with reference TRBV7-2 and TRBJ2-3 gives the whole variable domain GAGVSQSPSNKVTEKGKDVELRCDPISGHTALYWYRQSLGQGLEFLIYFQGNSAPDKSGLPSDRFSAERTGGSVSTLTIQRTQQEDSAVYLCASSLASGIDTQYFGPGTRLTVL.

CDR3 sequence (DNA): TGTGCCACCAGCAGAGATCCCTGGTCCTCCTACGAGCAGTACTTC. Translation gives CATSRDPWSSYEQYF. V and J are TRBV15 and TRBJ2-7; D is uncertain. Germline V gives CDR1 LNHNV, CDR2 YYDKDF (reference sequence). V was shortened by 0 bases and J by 0 bases, with 9 bases between the two germline ends. The CDR3 is 15 residues long.

In this sample, this clone turned up a few times. The chain links TRBV10-3 to TRBJ1-5, with 7 positions matching TRBD1. Germline loops: CDR1 ENHRY, CDR2 SYGVKD. The V and J ends lost 2 bases and 7 bases, in that order; junction bases with no gene match: 5. The CDR3 is made up of 14 amino acids. For the CDR3, the DNA is TGTGCCATCAGTGAGGACAGGGAGTGGCAGCCCCAGCATTTT. As protein: CAISEDREWQPQHF.

On this clone itself: This sample also contains other DNA sequences that code for the same CDR3. This chain uses TRBV2 with TRBJ1-2; D gene ambiguous. The length of the CDR3 is 14 residues. The V and J ends lost 8 bases and 0 bases respectively, with 13 bases between them. Germline lookup yields CDR1 SNHLY and CDR2 FYNNEI. The CDR3 here is CASQLAEANYGYTF. The DNA for the CDR3 is TGTGCCAGCCAGCTTGCTGAAGCTAACTATGGCTACACCTTC.

The rearrangement links TRBV9 to TRBJ1-1, with 7 bases lining up with TRBD1. Germline V gene data show CDR1 as SGDLS and CDR2 as YYNGEE. The CDR3 contains 14 residues. The junction had 3 bases not matched to a gene; V was cut back by 2 bases and J by 2 bases. CDR3 amino acids: CASSVGQANTEAFF. CDR3 DNA sequence: TGTGCCAGCAGCGTTGGACAGGCCAACACTGAAGCTTTCTTT.

This chain links TRBV7-7 with TRBJ2-3, with D maybe TRBD1 (6 bases). CDR1 and CDR2 from the germline V gene are SSHAT and FNYEAQ (reference sequence). The CDR3 length is 14 residues. V lost 5 bases and J 6 bases, leaving 15 bases between the germline ends. The DNA for the CDR3 is TGTGCCAGCAGCGCCGGACAGTTCGGGGATACGCAGTATTTT. Translation gives CASSAGQFGDTQYF.

This clone was counted a single time. The chain has TRBV5-1 and TRBJ2-5; possible D gene TRBD2, 6 bases. Deletions cut 5 bases from V and 4 bases from J, with 15 bases between. Germline V gene lookup returns CDR1 SGHRS and CDR2 YFSETQ. The CDR3 consists of 14 residues. The CDR3 region is CASRRLGGGETQYF. Here the CDR3 DNA reads TGCGCCAGCAGGAGATTGGGGGGAGGAGAGACCCAGTACTTC.

The CDR3 sequence is CASTPSRKETEAFF. The DNA for the CDR3 is TGTGCCAGTACTCCAAGCAGAAAGGAAACTGAAGCTTTCTTT. The chain is built from TRBV19 and TRBJ1-1; D is unclear. This CDR3 has 14 residues. The V gene's germline CDR1 is LNHDA and CDR2 SQIVND (reference sequence). With 7 bases removed from V and 5 bases from J, the gap between germline ends came to 17 bases.

The V gene is TRBV7-2, the J gene TRBJ2-2, with TRBD1 matching 9 bases. The CDR3 spans 15 residues. V dropped 3 bases and J dropped 7; count of bases not matched to a gene: 6. The germline V gene has CDR1 SGHTA and CDR2 FQGNSA. The CDR3 bases are TGTGCCAGCAGCTTGATACAGGGGGCTAGCGGGGAGCTGTTTTTT. Its protein is CASSLIQGASGELFF.

The chain combines TRBV7-6 with TRBJ2-5; D is unresolved. V was shortened by 1 base and J by 4 bases, with 10 bases between the two germline ends. Germline V lookup: CDR1 SGHVS, CDR2 FNYEAQ. The CDR3 is 14 amino acids. The DNA for the CDR3 is TGTGCCAGCAGCTTAGGAGAATGGCGAGAGACCCAGTACTTC. Amino acid sequence: CASSLGEWRETQYF.

J is TRBJ2-7 and V is TRBV6-1; D call uncertain. This CDR3 contains 12 residues. The germline gives CDR1 MNHNS, CDR2 SASEGT. V lost 8 bases, J lost 0 bases, and 8 bases lay in between. The CDR3 region has the DNA TGTGCCAGCCAGGTCCTCTCCTACGAGCAGTACTTC. This translates into CASQVLSYEQYF.

The V gene is TRBV5-1, the J gene TRBJ1-4, with 9 bases aligning to TRBD1. The germline CDR1 and CDR2 sequences are SGHRS and YFSETQ. This CDR3 has 15 amino acids. V dropped 3 bases and J dropped 5; count of bases not matched to a gene: 5. The CDR3 loop is CASSSGQGTNEKLFF. The DNA of the CDR3 is TGCGCCAGCAGCTCAGGACAGGGGACGAATGAAAAACTGTTTTTT. The full variable domain, rest sourced from reference TRBV5-1 and TRBJ1-4, is KAGVTQTPRYLIKTRGQQVTLSCSPISGHRSVSWYQQTPGQGLQFLFEYFSETQRNKGNFPGRFSGRQFSNSRSEMNVSTLELGDSALYLCASSSGQGTNEKLFFGSGTQLSVL.

The chain combines TRBV7-2 with TRBJ1-1; D is ambiguous. The V and J ends lost 4 bases and 5 bases respectively, with 11 bases between them. Germline assignment: CDR1 SGHTA and CDR2 FQGNSA. This CDR3 is 13 amino acids long. CDR3: CASSYKIGTEAFF. Here the CDR3 DNA reads TGTGCCAGCAGCTATAAAATAGGGACTGAAGCTTTCTTT.

This chain joins TRBV25-1 and TRBJ1-1, with D uncertain. The length of the CDR3 is 13 residues. The V gene's germline CDR1 is MGHDK and CDR2 SYGVNS. CDR3 coding DNA: TGTGCGACCAAACACCCTACGAACACTGAAGCTTTCTTT. Translating gives CATKHPTNTEAFF. Based on the CDR3 plus reference TRBV25-1 and TRBJ1-1, the full variable domain is EADIYQTPRYLVIGTGKKITLECSQTMGHDKMYWYQQDPGMELHLIHYSYGVNSTEKGDLSSESTVSRIRTEHFPLTLESARPSHTSQYLCATKHPTNTEAFFGQGTRLTVV.

The chain carries TRBV4-3 and TRBJ1-5; weak D call: TRBD1 (5 bases). The germline V gene has CDR1 LGHNA and CDR2 YSLEER. CDR3 size: 16 residues. The ends were cut back, 5 bases at V and 0 bases at J, with 14 bases in the middle. This CDR3 reads CASSADSYYSNQPQHF. The CDR3 coding sequence is TGCGCCAGCAGCGCCGACAGCTACTATAGCAATCAGCCCCAGCATTTT.

The sample holds one count of this clone. Here the CDR3 reads CASSPQALSGYTF. For the CDR3, the DNA is TGTGCCAGCAGTCCACAGGCGCTTTCGGGCTACACCTTC. This chain joins TRBV11-1 and TRBJ1-2; D may be TRBD1 (5 bases). The V gene's germline CDR1 is SGHAT and CDR2 FQDESV (reference sequence). The CDR3 runs to 13 residues. V was shortened by 6 bases and J by 8 bases, with 16 bases between the two germline ends.

The chain has TRBV19 and TRBJ1-3, with D maybe TRBD1 (6 bases). V shed 5 bases and J shed 7 bases, with 12 bases lying between them. Germline V lookup: CDR1 LNHDA, CDR2 SQIVND (reference sequence). This CDR3 spans 13 amino acids. CDR3 in DNA: TGTGCCAGTAGTTCGGGCGACAGGAACACCATATATTTT. Its protein is CASSSGDRNTIYF.